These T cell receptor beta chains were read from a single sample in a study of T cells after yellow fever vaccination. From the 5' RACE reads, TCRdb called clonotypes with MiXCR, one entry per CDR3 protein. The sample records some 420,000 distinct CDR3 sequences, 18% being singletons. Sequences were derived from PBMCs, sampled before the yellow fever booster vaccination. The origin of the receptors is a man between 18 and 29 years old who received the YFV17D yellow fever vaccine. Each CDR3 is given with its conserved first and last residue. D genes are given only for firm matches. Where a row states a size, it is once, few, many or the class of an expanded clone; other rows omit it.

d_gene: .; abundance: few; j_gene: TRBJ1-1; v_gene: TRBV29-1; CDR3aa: CSVDKGWATEAFF; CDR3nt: TGCAGCGTTGATAAGGGTTGGGCAACTGAAGCTTTCTTT
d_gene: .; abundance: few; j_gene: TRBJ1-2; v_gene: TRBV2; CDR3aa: CATRGLNYGYTF; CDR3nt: TGTGCCACCCGGGGCCTTAACTATGGCTACACCTTC
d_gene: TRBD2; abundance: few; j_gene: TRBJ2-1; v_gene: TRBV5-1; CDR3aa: CASSLGLAGGYNEQFF; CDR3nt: TGCGCCAGCAGCTTGGGCCTAGCGGGGGGTTACAATGAGCAGTTCTTC
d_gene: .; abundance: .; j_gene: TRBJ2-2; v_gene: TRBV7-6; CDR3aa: CASSLAGPLTGELFF; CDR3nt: TGTGCCAGCAGCTTGGCGGGGCCCCTCACCGGGGAGCTGTTTTTT
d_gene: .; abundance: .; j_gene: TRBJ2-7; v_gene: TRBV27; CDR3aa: CASSLSWTASSYEQYF; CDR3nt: TGTGCCAGCAGTTTATCGTGGACAGCGAGCTCCTACGAGCAGTACTTC
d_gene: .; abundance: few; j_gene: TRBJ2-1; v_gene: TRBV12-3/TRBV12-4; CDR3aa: CASRWDGSSYNEQFF; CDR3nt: TGTGCCAGCAGGTGGGACGGGAGCTCCTACAATGAGCAGTTCTTC
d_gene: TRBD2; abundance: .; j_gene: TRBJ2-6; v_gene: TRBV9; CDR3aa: CASSVAPSGGTAGANVLTF; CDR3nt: TGTGCCAGCAGCGTAGCTCCTAGCGGGGGGACAGCCGGGGCCAACGTCCTGACTTTC
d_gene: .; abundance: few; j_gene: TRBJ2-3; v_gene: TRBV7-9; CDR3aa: CASSSRLRLGTDTQYF; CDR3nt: TGTGCCAGCAGCTCCAGACTTCGGTTAGGCACAGATACGCAGTATTTT
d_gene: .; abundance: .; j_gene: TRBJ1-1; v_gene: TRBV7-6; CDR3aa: CASSVYGGRNTEAFF; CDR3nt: TGTGCCAGCAGCGTCTACGGGGGTCGGAACACTGAAGCTTTCTTT
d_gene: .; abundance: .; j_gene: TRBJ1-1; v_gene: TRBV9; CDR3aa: CASSLQGRMNTEAFF; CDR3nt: TGTGCCAGCAGCTTACAGGGTAGGATGAACACTGAAGCTTTCTTT
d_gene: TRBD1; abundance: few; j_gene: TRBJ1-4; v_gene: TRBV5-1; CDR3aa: CASSAGQPNEKLFF; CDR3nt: TGCGCCAGCAGCGCGGGACAGCCTAATGAAAAACTGTTTTTT
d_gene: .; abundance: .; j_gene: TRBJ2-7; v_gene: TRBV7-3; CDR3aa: CASSLMEGYEQYF; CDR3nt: TGTGCCAGCAGCTTGATGGAGGGATACGAGCAGTACTTC
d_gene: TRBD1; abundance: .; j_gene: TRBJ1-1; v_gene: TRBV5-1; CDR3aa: CASSEGTALEAFF; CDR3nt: TGCGCCAGCAGCGAAGGGACAGCTCTCGAAGCTTTCTTT
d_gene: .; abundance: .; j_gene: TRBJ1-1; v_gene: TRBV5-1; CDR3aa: CASSGTGITEAFF; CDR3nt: TGCGCCAGCAGCGGAACAGGGATCACTGAAGCTTTCTTT
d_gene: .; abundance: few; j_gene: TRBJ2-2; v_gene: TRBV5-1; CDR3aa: CASSLAMGLTGELFF; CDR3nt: TGCGCCAGCAGCTTGGCCATGGGTCTTACCGGGGAGCTGTTTTTT
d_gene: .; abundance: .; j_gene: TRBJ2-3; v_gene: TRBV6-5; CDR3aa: CASSPPGATDTQYF; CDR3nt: TGTGCCAGCAGTCCCCCGGGCGCCACAGATACGCAGTATTTT
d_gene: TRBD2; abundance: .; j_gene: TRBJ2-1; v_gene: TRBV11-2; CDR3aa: CASSFSLAGGPNEQFF; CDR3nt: TGTGCCAGCAGCTTTTCTCTAGCGGGGGGCCCCAATGAGCAGTTCTTC
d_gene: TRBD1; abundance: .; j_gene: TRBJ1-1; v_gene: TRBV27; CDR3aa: CASSLYRDRVTEAFF; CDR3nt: TGTGCCAGCAGTTTATACAGGGACAGGGTTACTGAAGCTTTCTTT
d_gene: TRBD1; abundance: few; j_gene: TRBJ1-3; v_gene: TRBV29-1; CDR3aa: CSVETGAGNTIYF; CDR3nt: TGCAGCGTTGAAACAGGGGCTGGAAACACCATATATTTT
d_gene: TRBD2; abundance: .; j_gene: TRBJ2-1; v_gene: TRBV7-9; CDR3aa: CASSPGASGGAYEQFF; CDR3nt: TGTGCCAGCAGTCCGGGCGCTAGCGGGGGGGCCTATGAGCAGTTCTTC
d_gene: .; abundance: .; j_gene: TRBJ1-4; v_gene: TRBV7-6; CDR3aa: CASSSGIPDEKLFF; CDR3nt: TGTGCCAGCAGCTCCGGGATACCCGATGAAAAACTGTTTTTT
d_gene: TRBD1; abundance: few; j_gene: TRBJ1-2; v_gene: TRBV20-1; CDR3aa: CSAHSDRELYGYTF; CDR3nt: TGCAGTGCTCACTCCGACAGGGAGCTCTATGGCTACACCTTC
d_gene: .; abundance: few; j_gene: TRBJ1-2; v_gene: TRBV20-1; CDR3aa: CSARDATRPTNYGYTF; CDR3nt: TGCAGTGCTAGAGATGCAACGAGACCTACTAACTATGGCTACACCTTC
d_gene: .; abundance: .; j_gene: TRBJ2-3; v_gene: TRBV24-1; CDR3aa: CATSDAPGTSATQYF; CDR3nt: TGTGCCACCAGTGATGCCCCCGGGACGTCGGCCACGCAGTATTTT
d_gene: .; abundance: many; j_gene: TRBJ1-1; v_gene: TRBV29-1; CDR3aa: CSVGQGGTEAFF; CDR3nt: TGCAGCGTGGGTCAGGGCGGCACTGAAGCTTTCTTT
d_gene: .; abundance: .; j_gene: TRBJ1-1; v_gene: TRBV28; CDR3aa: CASSSPAGPSILRAFF; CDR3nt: TGTGCCAGCAGTTCCCCGGCGGGACCATCCATTCTTAGGGCTTTCTTT
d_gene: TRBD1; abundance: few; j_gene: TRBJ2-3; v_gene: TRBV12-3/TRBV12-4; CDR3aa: CASSMTGGPDTQYF; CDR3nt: TGTGCCAGCAGCATGACAGGGGGACCAGATACGCAGTATTTT
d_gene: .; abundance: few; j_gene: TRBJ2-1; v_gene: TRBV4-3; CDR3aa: CASSQPSSGSYNEQFF; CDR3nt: TGCGCCAGCAGCCAACCTAGTTCGGGGTCCTACAATGAGCAGTTCTTC
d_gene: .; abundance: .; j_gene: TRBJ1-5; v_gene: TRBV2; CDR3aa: CASRKNLQGNQPQHF; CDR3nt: TGTGCCAGCAGAAAAAACCTACAGGGCAATCAGCCCCAGCATTTT
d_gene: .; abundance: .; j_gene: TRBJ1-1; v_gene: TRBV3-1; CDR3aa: CASSGGAQLEAFF; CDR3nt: TGTGCCAGCAGCGGAGGAGCCCAACTTGAAGCTTTCTTT
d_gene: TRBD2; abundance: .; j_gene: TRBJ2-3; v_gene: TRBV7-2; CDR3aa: CASSSPRGGTDTQYF; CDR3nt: TGTGCCAGCAGCTCCCCCCGCGGGGGTACAGATACGCAGTATTTT
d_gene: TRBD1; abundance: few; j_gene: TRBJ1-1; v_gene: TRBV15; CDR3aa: CATSTGQGARAFF; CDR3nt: TGTGCCACCAGCACCGGACAGGGGGCAAGAGCTTTCTTT
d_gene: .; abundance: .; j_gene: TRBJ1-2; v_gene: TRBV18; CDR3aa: CASSPGWGSFNYGYTF; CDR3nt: TGTGCCAGCTCACCAGGTTGGGGCAGCTTTAACTATGGCTACACCTTC
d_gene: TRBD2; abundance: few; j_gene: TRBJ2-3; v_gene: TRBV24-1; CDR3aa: CATSEASGTDTQYF; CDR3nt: TGTGCCACCAGTGAGGCTAGCGGTACAGATACGCAGTATTTT
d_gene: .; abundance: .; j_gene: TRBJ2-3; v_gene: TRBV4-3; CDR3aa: CASSLEGGGDTQYF; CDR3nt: TGCGCCAGCAGCCTCGAGGGGGGAGGGGATACGCAGTATTTT
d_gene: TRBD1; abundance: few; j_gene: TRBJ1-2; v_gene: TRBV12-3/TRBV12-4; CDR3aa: CASSTDRGKRGYTF; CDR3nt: TGTGCCAGCAGTACCGACAGGGGGAAACGCGGCTACACCTTC
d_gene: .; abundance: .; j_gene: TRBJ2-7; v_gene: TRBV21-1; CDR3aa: CASSEQGDEQYF; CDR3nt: TGTGCCAGCAGCGAGCAGGGGGACGAGCAGTACTTC
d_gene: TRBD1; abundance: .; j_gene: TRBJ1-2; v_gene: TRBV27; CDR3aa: CASSPLTGGTYGYTF; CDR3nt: TGTGCCAGCAGTCCTCTGACAGGGGGCACCTATGGCTACACCTTC
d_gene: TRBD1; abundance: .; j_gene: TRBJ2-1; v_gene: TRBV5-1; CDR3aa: CASSLGGQGNEQFF; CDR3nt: TGCGCCAGCAGCTTGGGCGGACAGGGGAATGAGCAGTTCTTC
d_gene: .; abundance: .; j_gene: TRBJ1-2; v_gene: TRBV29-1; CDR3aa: CSAIGVTGGYTF; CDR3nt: TGCAGCGCGATAGGGGTGACGGGAGGCTACACCTTC
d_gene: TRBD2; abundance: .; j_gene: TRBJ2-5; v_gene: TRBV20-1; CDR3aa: CSAIGVGEGETQYF; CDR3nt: TGCAGTGCCATCGGGGTAGGGGAGGGAGAGACCCAGTACTTC
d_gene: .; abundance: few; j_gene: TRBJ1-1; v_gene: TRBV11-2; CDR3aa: CASSLGFSNTEAFF; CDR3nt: TGTGCCAGCAGCCTTGGCTTTAGCAACACTGAAGCTTTCTTT
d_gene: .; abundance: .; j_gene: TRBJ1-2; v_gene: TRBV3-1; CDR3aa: CASSHGQTGYTF; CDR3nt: TGTGCCAGCAGCCACGGACAGACTGGCTACACCTTC
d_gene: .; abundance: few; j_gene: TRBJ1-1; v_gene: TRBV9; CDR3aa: CASSEGWGDTEAFF; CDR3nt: TGTGCCAGCAGCGAGGGTTGGGGGGATACTGAAGCTTTCTTT
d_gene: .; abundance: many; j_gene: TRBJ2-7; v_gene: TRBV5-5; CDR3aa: CASSLSRASYEQYF; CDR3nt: TGTGCCAGCAGCTTGAGCCGGGCCTCCTACGAGCAGTACTTC
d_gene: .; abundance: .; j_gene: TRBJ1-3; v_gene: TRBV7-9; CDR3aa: CASSRGLGNTIYF; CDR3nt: TGTGCCAGCAGCCGGGGGCTCGGAAACACCATATATTTT
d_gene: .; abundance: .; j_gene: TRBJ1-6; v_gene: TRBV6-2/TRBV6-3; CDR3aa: CASSYYGSPLHF; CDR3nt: TGTGCCAGCAGTTACTATGGATCACCCCTCCACTTT
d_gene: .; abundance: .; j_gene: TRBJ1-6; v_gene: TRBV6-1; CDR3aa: CASSELGLFESPLHF; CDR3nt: TGTGCCAGCAGTGAACTGGGACTCTTCGAATCACCCCTCCACTTT
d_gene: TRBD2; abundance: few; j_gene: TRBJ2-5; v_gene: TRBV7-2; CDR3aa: CASSFQAGGQQETQYF; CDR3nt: TGTGCCAGCAGCTTCCAAGCGGGGGGCCAACAAGAGACCCAGTACTTC
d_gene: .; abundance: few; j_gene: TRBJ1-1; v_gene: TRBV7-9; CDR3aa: CASSTAHQGEAFF; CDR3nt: TGTGCCAGCAGCACCGCACATCAGGGGGAAGCTTTCTTT
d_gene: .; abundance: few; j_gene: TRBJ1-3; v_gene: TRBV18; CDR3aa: CASSPGPASGNTIYF; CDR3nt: TGTGCCAGCTCACCGGGCCCTGCCTCTGGAAACACCATATATTTT